This TCR beta chain derives from a study of chemoradiotherapy in HPV16-positive cancers. Study context: Candidate HPV-specific clones and shared TCR motifs came from two HPV16-positive patients.

Trimming shortened V by 3 bases and J by 1 base, and 13 bases separated the two germline ends. Germline loops: CDR1 LNHDA, CDR2 SQIVND (reference sequence). CDR3 size: 16 residues. The repertoire was sequenced with immunoSEQ multiplex PCR; TCRdb's copy has only in-frame clones and lacks some. This table has more than 2,500 clones, 75% to 80% appearing once. Repeated repertoire sampling spanned the course of chemoradiotherapy. The genes are TRBV19 and TRBJ1-5; no reliable D call. Sampling was conducted from a patient who underwent chemoradiotherapy. The TCR was taken from a human donor with HPV-associated anogenital cancer. The CDR3 protein is CASSIDSQRSNQPQHF. The CDR3 DNA reads as TGTGCCAGTAGTATTGACTCCCAACGCAGCAATCAGCCCCAGCATTTT.